The rows below give T cell receptor beta chains drawn from one sample of a study of CD8+ T cells in alopecia areata. Only in-frame clones appear in the TCRdb table, and some are missing; sequencing was by immunoSEQ multiplex PCR. This table holds about 11,000 clones, around 63% found once. The sample consisted of skin. The receptors derive from a human donor with alopecia areata. Each CDR3 is given without its conserved first and last residue. The size entry is marked missing in some rows and otherwise reads once, few, many or a size class.

size	V	CDR3
NA	TRBV6-6	ASSAQGSSYEQY
NA	TRBV29-1	SAKAGSFSEQY
NA	TRBV6-6	ASSYRGNEKLF
NA	TRBV9	ASSRGTSKSYEQY
NA	TRBV19	ASSRRGQMNYGYT
NA	TRBV5-4	ASSLFRGVSYEQY
NA	TRBV9	ASSPTRRAYTEAF
NA	TRBV5-1	ASTDRTDYYGYT
NA	TRBV5-1	ASSLVAGGSTDTQY
NA	TRBV29-1	SVAVGGLTDTQY
NA	TRBV30	AWTDPGRVTYEQY
NA	TRBV6-5	ASSSTGADTQY
few	TRBV6-5	ASTFRTEAF
NA	TRBV27	ASSSTPGFLNEKLF
NA	TRBV15	ATSVSGTQETQY
NA	TRBV10-3	AISGQIYEQY
NA	TRBV5-4	ASSGTGRGDTEAF
NA	TRBV27	ASSSGQGNSPLH
once	TRBV7-9	ASSLASEKLF
NA	TRBV19	ATRPGGETQY
NA	TRBV7-2	ASSLQGGSSYEQY
NA	TRBV18	ASSHSTATYTQY
once	TRBV13	ASSLDSGQLSYEQY
NA	TRBV7-3	ASSLGGYSYEQY
NA	TRBV4-3	ASSQERAGAGGPDTQY